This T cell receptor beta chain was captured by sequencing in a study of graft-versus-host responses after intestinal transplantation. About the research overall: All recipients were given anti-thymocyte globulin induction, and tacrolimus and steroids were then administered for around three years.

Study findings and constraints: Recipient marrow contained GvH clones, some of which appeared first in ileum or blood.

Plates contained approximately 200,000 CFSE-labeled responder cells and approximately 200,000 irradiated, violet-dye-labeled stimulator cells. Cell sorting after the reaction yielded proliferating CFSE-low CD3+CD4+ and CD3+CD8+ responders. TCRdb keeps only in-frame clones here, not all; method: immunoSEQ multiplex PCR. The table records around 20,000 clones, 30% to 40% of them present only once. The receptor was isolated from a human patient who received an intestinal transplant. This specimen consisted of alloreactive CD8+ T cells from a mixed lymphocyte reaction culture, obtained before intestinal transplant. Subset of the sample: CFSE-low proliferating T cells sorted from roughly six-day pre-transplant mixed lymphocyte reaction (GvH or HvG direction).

The CDR3 spells CASSKWRGELYNEQFF. The CDR3 DNA sequence: TGTGCCAGCAGCAAGTGGAGGGGAGAGTTGTACAATGAGCAGTTCTTC. This chain joins TRBV21-1 and TRBJ2-1; the DNA was not compared with TRBD2, the D call given in the table. TRBV21-1 counts as a pseudogene. The CDR3 consists of 16 residues.